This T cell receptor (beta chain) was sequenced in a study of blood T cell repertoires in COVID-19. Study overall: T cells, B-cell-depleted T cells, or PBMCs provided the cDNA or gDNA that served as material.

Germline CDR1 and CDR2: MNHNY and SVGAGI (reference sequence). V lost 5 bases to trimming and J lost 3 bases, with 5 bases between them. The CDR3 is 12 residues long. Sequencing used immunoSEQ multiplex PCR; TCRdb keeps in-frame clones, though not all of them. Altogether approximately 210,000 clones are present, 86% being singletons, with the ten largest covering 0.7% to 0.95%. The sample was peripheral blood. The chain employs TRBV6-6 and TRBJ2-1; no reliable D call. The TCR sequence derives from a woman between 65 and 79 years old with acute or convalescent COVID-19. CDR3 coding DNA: TGTGCCAGCAGTCCCAGCTACAATGAGCAGTTCTTC. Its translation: CASSPSYNEQFF.